Listed here are 6 T cell receptor beta chains from one sample, sequenced in a study of cytotoxic CD8 clonotypes in ibrutinib-treated CLL. Libraries were prepared by immunoSEQ multiplex PCR; TCRdb keeps only in-frame clonotypes and omits some of them. In the table there are over 100,000 clones, approximately 85% of which are singletons. The source was PBMCs, collected after 24 months of ibrutinib treatment. These receptors originate from a human donor with chronic lymphocytic leukemia.

This clone was seen more than once but under ten times. The chain couples TRBV28 to TRBJ2-2; 9 bases fit TRBD1. The CDR3 sequence is 16 residues long. The V gene's germline CDR1 is MDHEN and CDR2 SYDVKM. Trimming at V came to 5 bases and at J to 1 base, leaving 5 bases not matched to a gene. The CDR3, as DNA: TGTGCCAGCAGTCTAACGGGACAGGGGAACACCGGGGAGCTGTTTTTT. It specifies CASSLTGQGNTGELFF. The full variable domain, completed using reference TRBV28 and TRBJ2-2, is DVKVTQSSRYLVKRTGEKVFLECVQDMDHENMFWYRQDPGLGLRLIYFSYDVKMKEKGDIPEGYSVSREKKERFSLILESASTNQTSMYLCASSLTGQGNTGELFFGEGSRLTVL.

The chain joins TRBV6-6 to TRBJ1-1; D gene ambiguous. The length of the CDR3 is 14 residues. Germline assignment: CDR1 MNHNY and CDR2 SVGAGI (reference sequence). V dropped 5 bases and J dropped 1 base, with 11 bases sitting between them. The CDR3 nucleotides read TGTGCCAGCAGTACCCCGGGTGCGAACACTGAAGCTTTCTTT. This codes for CASSTPGANTEAFF.

The chain is built from TRBV5-8 and TRBJ2-2; 7 nucleotides agree with TRBD2. CDR1 and CDR2 (germline): SGHTS, YDEGEE. There are 17 residues in the CDR3. Losses at the gene ends were 6 bases for V and 5 bases for J; bases not matched to a gene: 16. CDR3 amino acids: CASIKPPQRDGTGELFF. CDR3 DNA sequence: TGTGCCAGCATTAAACCCCCCCAGCGGGATGGGACCGGGGAGCTGTTTTTT.

This clone was detected only once. The V call is TRBV29-1, the J call TRBJ1-1, with a tentative D call TRBD1 (5 bases). CDR1 and CDR2 (germline): SQVTM, ANQGSEA. The CDR3 contains 13 residues. The V gene lost 1 base and the J gene lost 1 base, with 7 bases spanning the gap. The CDR3 coding sequence is TGCAGCGTTGAAGTTCAGGGGAACACTGAAGCTTTCTTT. Its translation: CSVEVQGNTEAFF. Complete variable domain (other parts from reference TRBV29-1 and TRBJ1-1): SAVISQKPSRDICQRGTSLTIQCQVDSQVTMMFWYRQQPGQSLTLIATANQGSEATYESGFVIDKFPISRPNLTFSTLTVSNMSPEDSSIYLCSVEVQGNTEAFFGQGTRLTVV.

The chain has TRBV7-3 and TRBJ2-1; TRBD2 matches at 16 bases. V gave up 0 bases and J gave up 6 bases; unmatched junction bases: 5. CDR3 size: 18 residues. Germline V gene data show CDR1 as SGHTA and CDR2 as FQGTGA. DNA for the CDR3: TGTGCCAGCAGCTTAACCGGGACTAGCGGGAGGGCCTCCAATGAGCAGTTCTTC. Amino acids: CASSLTGTSGRASNEQFF. The full variable domain, with the rest looked up from reference TRBV7-3 and TRBJ2-1, is GAGVSQTPSNKVTEKGKYVELRCDPISGHTALYWYRQSLGQGPEFLIYFQGTGAADDSGLPNDRFFAVRPEGSVSTLKIQRTERGDSAVYLCASSLTGTSGRASNEQFFGPGTRLTVL.

This chain connects TRBV4-2 to TRBJ2-7, with 11 bases identical to TRBD2. The CDR3 has 15 residues. Germline-derived CDR1 and CDR2 are LGHNA and YNFKEQ. After removal of 4 bases from V and 2 bases from J, the junction contained 4 bases not matched to a gene. The CDR3 DNA follows: TGTGCCAGCAGCCGCCCGGGACTAGCGGCCTACGAGCAGTACTTC. It specifies CASSRPGLAAYEQYF.